This TCR beta chain was observed in a study of response to subunit inactivated influenza vaccine. This clonotype has more than one count but fewer than ten. CDR1 is SGHTA and CDR2 is FQGNSA in the germline V gene. The CDR3 is 14 amino acids. Unmatched junction bases numbered 6, after V lost 5 bases and J lost 4 bases. TCRdb fed the RT-PCR reads into MiXCR, producing one record per CDR3 protein. The table has about 620,000 distinct CDR3 sequences, around 11% seen once. This same sample was also part of a study on T cells expressing NK-cell markers. That source adds: Beta-chain TCR cDNA was generated via 5'RACE template switching with UMIs. In sorted CD3+CD56+NKG2C+, CD3+CD56+NKG2C- and CD3+CD56-NKG2C+ T cells, TCR beta repertoires were obtained. Eight donors were sequenced, seven testing HCMV-seropositive and one testing seronegative. Roughly 1.0-8% of CD8+ T cells in about six donors belonged to dominant NKG2C+ clonotypes. Leadership of the CD3+CD56-NKG2C+ fraction also belonged to these clonotypes in several donors.

This material consisted of PBMCs from blood, taken on the day of vaccination. The TCR originated in a man between 45 and 60 years old who received an inactivated influenza vaccine. J is TRBJ2-5 and V is TRBV7-2; TRBD2 matches 8 bases. The CDR3 reads CASSRPGLVETQYF. In nucleotides, the CDR3 is TGTGCCAGCAGCCGACCGGGACTAGTAGAGACCCAGTACTTC.